This T cell receptor beta chain was sequenced for a study of CD4+ T cells in melanoma. The method was immunoSEQ multiplex PCR; TCRdb's version includes in-frame clones alone and lacks a portion of them. This sample carries about 5,000 clones, about 61% of them seen once, and the ten largest clones take roughly 22%. This CDR3 is 13 amino acids long. V was pared by 10 bases and J by 4 bases, with 14 bases between. The germline V gene encodes CDR1 MDHEN and CDR2 SYDVKM. Note on this clone: Its target is not known.

Study findings and constraints: Reportedly, melanoma neoantigen-specific CD4+ T cells showed varied differentiation states.

V usage is TRBV28 and J usage is TRBJ1-5, with D unresolved. The sample was cells from a culture (not recorded whether cultured in vitro). The source is a human donor with melanoma. The CDR3 spells CATRTGANQPQHF. CDR3 nucleotide sequence: TGTGCCACCAGGACGGGCGCTAATCAGCCCCAGCATTTT.